This T cell receptor (beta chain) was obtained from a study of human T cells and chemical hapten exposure. CDR1 is MNHEY and CDR2 is SVGAGI in the germline V gene. This CDR3 is built from 18 residues. Trimming at V came to 3 bases and at J to 7 bases, leaving 16 bases not matched to a gene. This clonotype came up many times. The library tagged each cDNA molecule with unique molecular identifiers. MiXCR was run by TCRdb on the 5' RACE reads, yielding one entry per CDR3 protein. The sample has under 85,000 distinct CDR3 sequences, approximately 8% seen once. From whole blood left unfractionated, total RNA was extracted.

The sequence was collected from a male donor in good health. The chain combines TRBV6-5 with TRBJ1-4; 8 bases map to TRBD1. The CDR3 protein is CASSYNPGTGAKGEKLFF. The CDR3 DNA reads TGTGCCAGCAGTTATAACCCCGGGACAGGCGCCAAGGGTGAAAAACTGTTTTTT.